The source of this T cell receptor beta chain is a study of identical twins. A universal primer binding site was introduced by template switching. The final cDNA contained unique molecular identifiers. MiXCR, run by TCRdb on the 5' RACE reads, gives a single entry per CDR3 protein. Among hundreds of thousands of distinct CDR3 sequences listed, 18% were seen once. CDR3 length: 14 residues. Trimming removed 6 bases at V and 5 bases at J, with 14 bases between. Germline assignment: CDR1 KGHSH and CDR2 LQKENI. Whole-study results and caveats: Twins shared out-of-frame alpha sequences with excess low generation probability. Abundant cord blood beta clonotypes carried fewer insertions; memory repertoires showed none.

This clonotype was counted a few times. Its antigen remains unidentified. This same sample was also taken into another study, of T cells expressing NK-cell markers. That investigation notes: It was sorted CD3+CD56-NKG2C+, CD3+CD56+NKG2C- and CD3+CD56+NKG2C+ T cells that provided the TCR beta repertoires.

The sample comprised PBMCs. The sequence derives from a woman between 18 and 29 years old in good health. The chain couples TRBV18 to TRBJ1-5; tentatively, D is TRBD1 (6 bases). The CDR3, as DNA: TGTGCCAGCTCCCGAACAGGGTTGTATCAGCCCCAGCATTTT. Its protein product is CASSRTGLYQPQHF.